This T cell receptor (beta chain) derives from a study of Ad26.COV2.S vaccination and SARS-CoV-2 variants. Whole-study context: Donor had been placed in the Ad26.COV2.S arm of the COV1001 trial. Study-wide points: The breadth of spike-specific CD8+ and CD4+ T cell responses after vaccination was reportedly substantial.

With regard to this clone: The antigen is unknown.

Profiling relied on immunoSEQ multiplex PCR, and the TCRdb table lists in-frame clones only, not all of them. The table includes around 300,000 clones, roughly 88% detected once. Treatment indicated: approximately 18 received Ad26.COV2.S at low or high dose, single or two shots; about 5 received placebo; per-sample allocation not given. Sampling was performed 63 days after the first vaccine or placebo injection. The sequenced sample was peripheral blood, obtained in a trial of Ad26.COV2.S vaccine versus placebo. This sequence originates from a person aged 18-60 years who received the Ad26.COV2.S COVID-19 vaccine or a placebo.

As DNA, the CDR3 is TGTGCCAGCATCGGGGACAGCTTTAACTATGGCTACACCTTC. It codes for CASIGDSFNYGYTF. This chain joins TRBV2 and TRBJ1-2; 7 nucleotides line up with TRBD1. Germline CDR1 SNHLY, CDR2 FYNNEI. The CDR3 covers 14 residues. V gave up 7 bases and J gave up 1 base; unmatched junction bases: 6.